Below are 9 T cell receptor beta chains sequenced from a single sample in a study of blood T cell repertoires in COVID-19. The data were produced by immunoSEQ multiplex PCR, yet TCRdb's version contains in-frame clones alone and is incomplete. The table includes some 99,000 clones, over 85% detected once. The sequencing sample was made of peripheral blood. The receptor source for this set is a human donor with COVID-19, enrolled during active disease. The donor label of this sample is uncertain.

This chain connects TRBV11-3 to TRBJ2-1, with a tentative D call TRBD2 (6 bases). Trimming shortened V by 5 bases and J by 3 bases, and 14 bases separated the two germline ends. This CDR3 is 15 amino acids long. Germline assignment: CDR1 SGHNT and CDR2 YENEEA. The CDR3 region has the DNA TGTGCCAGCAGCCCCGGTGGAGGGGTCTACAATGAGCAGTTCTTC. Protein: CASSPGGGVYNEQFF.

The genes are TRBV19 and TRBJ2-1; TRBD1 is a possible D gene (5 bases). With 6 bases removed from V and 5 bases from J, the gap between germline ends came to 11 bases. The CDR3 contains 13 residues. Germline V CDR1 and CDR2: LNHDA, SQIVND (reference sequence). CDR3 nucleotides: TGTGCCAGTAGCCCCGACAGAAACAATGAGCAGTTCTTC. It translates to CASSPDRNNEQFF.

The CDR3 loop reads CASSEAGWETQYF. Here the CDR3 DNA reads TGTGCCAGCAGTGAGGCCGGGTGGGAGACCCAGTACTTC. The chain employs TRBV6-1 and TRBJ2-5; D is unresolved. Trimming removed 3 bases at V and 5 bases at J, with 10 bases between. Germline V gene lookup returns CDR1 MNHNS and CDR2 SASEGT. The CDR3 consists of 13 residues.

The CDR3 DNA is TGTGCCAGCAGTTACTCGTACACCCGGCAGCAGGACTACAATGAGCAGTTCTTC. Encoded protein: CASSYSYTRQQDYNEQFF. The gene calls are TRBV6-2 or TRBV6-3 and TRBJ2-1; D uncertain. Germline V gene sequence: CDR1 MNHEY, CDR2 SVGEGT. The CDR3 runs 18 residues. With 0 bases removed from V and 3 bases from J, the gap between germline ends came to 18 bases.

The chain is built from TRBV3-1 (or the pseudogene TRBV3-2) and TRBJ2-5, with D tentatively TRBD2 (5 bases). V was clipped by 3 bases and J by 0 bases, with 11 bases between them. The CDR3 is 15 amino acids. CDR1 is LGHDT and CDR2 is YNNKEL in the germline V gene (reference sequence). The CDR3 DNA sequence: TGTGCCAGCAGCCATTCAGCGGACTACCAAGAGACCCAGTACTTC. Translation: CASSHSADYQETQYF.

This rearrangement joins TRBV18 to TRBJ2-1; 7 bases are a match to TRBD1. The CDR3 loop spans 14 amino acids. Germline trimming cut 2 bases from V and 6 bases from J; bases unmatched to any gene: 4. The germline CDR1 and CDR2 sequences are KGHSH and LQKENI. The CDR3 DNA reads TGTGCCAGCTCACCAGGTCCAGGGGGCAATGAGCAGTTCTTC. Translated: CASSPGPGGNEQFF.

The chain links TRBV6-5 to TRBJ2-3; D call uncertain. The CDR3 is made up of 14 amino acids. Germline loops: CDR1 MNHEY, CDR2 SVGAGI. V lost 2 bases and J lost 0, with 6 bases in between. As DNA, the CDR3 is TGTGCCAGCAGTTACGGCGGTAGCACAGATACGCAGTATTTT. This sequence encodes CASSYGGSTDTQYF.

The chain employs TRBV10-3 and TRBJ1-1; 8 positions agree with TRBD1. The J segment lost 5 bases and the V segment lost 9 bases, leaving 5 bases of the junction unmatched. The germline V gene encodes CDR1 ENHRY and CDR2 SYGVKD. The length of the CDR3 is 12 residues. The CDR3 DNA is TGTGCCATTTCGGACAGGGTAACTGAAGCTTTCTTT. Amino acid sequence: CAISDRVTEAFF.

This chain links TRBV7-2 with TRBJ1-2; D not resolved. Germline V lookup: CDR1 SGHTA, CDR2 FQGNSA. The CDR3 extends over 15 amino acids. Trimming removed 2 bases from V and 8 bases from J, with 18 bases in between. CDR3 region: CASSLKSTGAGGYTF. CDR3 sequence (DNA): TGTGCCAGCAGCTTAAAGAGCACGGGAGCCGGGGGCTACACCTTC.